This T cell receptor (beta chain) was profiled in a study of memory CD4+ T cells and cytomegalovirus serostatus (dated by TCRdb to 2018 to 2020). Turning to the overall study: The cohort comprised roughly 35 healthy Belgian adults, 9 CMV seropositive and around 25 CMV seronegative. To replicate a published TCR-based CMV serostatus classifier, the researchers sequenced the CD4+ memory TCRbeta repertoires of a Belgian cohort whose cytomegalovirus serostatus was known.

Based on the germline V gene, the CDR1 and CDR2 sequences are MGHDK and SYGVNS. The CDR3 spans 16 residues, from the cysteine through the phenylalanine. Left in the record is the CDR3 DNA by itself, 48 bases read in frame from the first base. Between the V and J ends, shortened by 3 bases and 3 bases respectively, the junction contains 17 bases. Single viable CD3+CD4+CD8-CD45RO+ cells were sorted as memory CD4+ T cells on a FACSAria II. CMV serostatus was determined with a Roche Elecsys assay detecting serum IgG against CMV pp150, pp28, p38 and p52. Following thawing, total CD4+ T cells were enriched through positive selection using CD4 magnetic microbeads. The samples came from a separate study whose specific focus was interrogating the CD4+ T cell memory repertoire. Peripheral blood mononuclear cells were isolated and cryopreserved according to standard operating procedures, and serum was stored at -80 degrees C. The staining used CD3-PerCP (BW264/56), CD4-APC (RPA-T4), CD45RO-PE (UCHT1) and CD8-Pacific Orange (3B5) antibodies, and Sytox blue was used to exclude non-viable cells.

The research as a whole found: The results were read as suggesting that the CMV-associated TCR signature is, for the most part, present in the CD4+ memory repertoire. On the Belgian cohort, the classifier based on the original framework reached a median bootstrapped AUC of approximately 0.95, with a 95% CI of 0.76-1.00. Only CD4+CD45RO+ memory cells were sequenced, in contrast to the original study, in which naive and memory CD4+ and CD8+ populations were covered. For predicting CMV serostatus, the median bootstrapped AUC was about 0.95 using the original framework and about 0.89 using a US-trained random forest. Among the 150 to 200 previously reported CMV-associated TCRbeta sequences, 67 showed up in the CD4+ memory repertoires, with each one found in between one and five individuals.

The Quick-DNA Microprep Kit was used to extract genomic DNA from the sorted cells. Amplification of TCRbeta DNA was done with the immunoSEQ hsTCRbeta kit, following the protocol from the manufacturer. TCRbeta libraries were sequenced on an Illumina MiSeq instrument. Per the source publication's procedure: Removing out-of-frame sequences left under 2.5 million distinct TCRbeta sequences, an average of approximately 61,000 per individual. Two values were used to score each individual: the count of fewer than 200 previously reported CMV-associated TCRbeta sequences and the total count of productive distinct TCRbeta sequences. A beta-binomial model was reimplemented in Python, and random forests from scikit-learn, run with default parameters, were trained on data from the US cohort. Classifier performance on the Belgian cohort was summarized as median AUC with percentile confidence intervals over 10,000 bootstrap iterations. The table comes from immuneACCESS by way of TCRdb, which keeps in-frame sequences with V and J called. Part of the clones is missing from these tables; in studies checked, under half for an unresolved V gene and the rest for unknown reasons. Clonal size and the V and J genes are those of that table, whereas D and trimming came from the DNA. The sample table contains some 56,000 clones; only one count was recorded for 82% of them. In total, the top ten clones hold 0.4% to 0.45% of the sample.

As concerns this clone: The antigen it recognizes is unknown. No base quality information exists; no much larger clone differs at one position.

Input material: memory CD4+ T cells from blood. The receptor was isolated from an adult in good health and CMV-seronegative. Here the chain combines TRBV25-1 and TRBJ1-2; the D gene is possibly TRBD1, with 6 bases matching. In nucleotides, the sequence is TGTGCCAGCAGTGATACCGCAGGGGCCAAATACTATGGCTACACCTTC. It specifies CASSDTAGAKYYGYTF.